Below, 8 T cell receptor beta chains from the same sample are listed, as sequenced in a study of blood T cell repertoires in COVID-19. The data were produced by immunoSEQ multiplex PCR, yet TCRdb's version contains in-frame clones alone and is incomplete. The table includes 190,000 or so clones, around 87% detected once. The sequenced sample consisted of peripheral blood. Source of these receptors: a woman between 18 and 30 years old who had recovered from COVID-19.

This sequence joins TRBV27 and TRBJ2-3; 10 nucleotides line up with TRBD2. Germline V gene sequence: CDR1 MNHEY, CDR2 SMNVEV (reference sequence). V lost 3 bases and J lost 8; bases outside the gene matches: 5. The CDR3 runs to 14 residues. The CDR3, as DNA: TGTGCCAGCAGTTTCCAGCGGGAGGGGGGTACGCAGTATTTT. Its translation: CASSFQREGGTQYF.

This sequence joins TRBV7-9 and TRBJ2-7; D remains ambiguous. The CDR3 runs to 13 residues. Trimming pared 1 base from V and 3 bases from J, leaving 7 bases between. The germline V gene encodes CDR1 SEHNR and CDR2 FQNEAQ (reference sequence). Here the CDR3 reads CASSLGANYEQYV. The DNA for the CDR3 is TGTGCCAGCAGCTTAGGAGCAAACTACGAGCAGTACGTC.

The chain recombines TRBV5-1 with TRBJ1-2, with D possibly TRBD1 on 6 matching bases. Germline CDR1 reads SGHRS; CDR2 reads YFSETQ. The CDR3 is made up of 16 amino acids. Trimming removed 7 bases at V and 8 bases at J, with 27 bases between. The CDR3 loop is CASGGGSGTSLRGYTF. DNA of the CDR3: TGCGCCAGCGGTGGGGGCTCGGGGACCTCCTTACGGGGCTACACCTTC.

The chain has TRBV7-8 and TRBJ2-7; TRBD2 matches 8 bases. This CDR3 has 14 amino acids. V lost 4 bases to trimming and J lost 4 bases; unmatched junction nucleotides: 6. Germline-derived CDR1 and CDR2 are SGHVS and FQNEAQ. DNA for the CDR3: TGTGCCAGCAGCTACGGGGGGGGGCCGTACGAGCAGTACTTC. It encodes CASSYGGGPYEQYF.

This clone was seen a handful of times. The chain joins TRBV24-1 to TRBJ1-6; unclear D gene. From germline, CDR1 is KGHDR and CDR2 SFDVKD. This CDR3 contains 15 residues. V lost 7 bases and J 2 bases, leaving 11 bases between the germline ends. CDR3 in amino acids: CATSSGDTYNSPLHF. The CDR3 nucleotides read TGTGCCACCAGCTCAGGCGACACCTATAATTCACCCCTCCACTTT.

The rearrangement uses TRBV19 and TRBJ1-2, with 12 bases that match TRBD1. This CDR3 has 16 amino acids. V was clipped by 10 bases and J by 5 bases; unmatched bases: 14. Germline values: CDR1 LNHDA, CDR2 SQIVND (reference sequence). The CDR3 nucleotides are TGTGCCACTGACCCGGGACAGGGGGCTCCAGAATATGGCTACACCTTC. Its protein product is CATDPGQGAPEYGYTF.

The V gene is TRBV4-3, the J gene TRBJ2-6; D gene unclear. The CDR3 spans 17 residues. V lost 2 bases to trimming and J lost 0 bases, with 11 bases between them. Germline V gene data show CDR1 as LGHNA and CDR2 as YSLEER. The CDR3 coding sequence is TGCGCCAGCAGCCAAACCCCAGGCCTCTCTGGGGCCAACGTCCTGACTTTC. Its protein product is CASSQTPGLSGANVLTF.

This clone was seen a handful of times. This chain uses TRBV7-2 with TRBJ2-1; 11 bases align to TRBD2. The CDR3 covers 15 residues. The ends lost 6 bases at V and 3 bases at J; junction bases unmatched: 4. CDR1 SGHTA and CDR2 FQGNSA come from the germline V gene. The CDR3 reads CASSPLAGGYNEQFF. CDR3 DNA sequence: TGTGCCAGCAGTCCTCTAGCGGGAGGCTACAATGAGCAGTTCTTC.